Following are 13 T cell receptor beta chains from one sample sequenced in a study of OX40 agonist ivuxolimab in advanced cancers. Sequencing was performed with immunoSEQ multiplex PCR; in TCRdb, only in-frame clones are kept and a portion is missing. The sample carries about 77,000 clones, 90% to 95% recorded once. The sequencing used CD4+ or CD8+ T cells sorted from blood, collected in a trial of the OX40 agonist ivuxolimab. The receptors come from an adult with an advanced solid tumor such as melanoma, head and neck, liver or kidney cancer.

The chain's CDR3 is CASSFSTAPGGQPQHF. DNA of the CDR3: TGTGCCAGCAGTTTTAGCACAGCTCCGGGGGGGCAGCCCCAGCATTTT. This chain joins TRBV28 and TRBJ1-5; D possibly corresponds to TRBD1 (5 bases). The V end was cut by 3 bases, the J end by 7 bases, with 19 bases between. This CDR3 contains 16 residues. CDR1 is MDHEN, CDR2 SYDVKM, per germline.

The rearrangement links TRBV18 to TRBJ2-7; D may be TRBD1 or TRBD2 (5 bases each). CDR1 is KGHSH, CDR2 LQKENI, per germline. This CDR3 is built from 14 residues. Trimming took 6 bases from V and 4 from J, leaving 16 bases between them. The CDR3 nucleotides read TGTGCCAGCTCTCCTGGTGTGGGACCGTACGAGCAGTACTTC. This translates into CASSPGVGPYEQYF.

This chain links TRBV5-5 with TRBJ1-2, with a tentative D call TRBD1 (6 bases). CDR3 size: 15 residues. The V and J ends lost 4 bases and 0 bases respectively, with 13 bases between them. Looked up from germline, CDR1 is SGHKS and CDR2 is YYEKEE (reference sequence). The chain's CDR3 is CASSLWTDSNYGYTF. The CDR3 DNA is TGTGCCAGCAGCCTCTGGACAGACTCTAACTATGGCTACACCTTC. Full variable domain (remainder filled in from reference TRBV5-5 and TRBJ1-2): DAGVTQSPTHLIKTRGQQVTLRCSPISGHKSVSWYQQVLGQGPQFIFQYYEKEERGRGNFPDRFSARQFPNYSSELNVNALLLGDSALYLCASSLWTDSNYGYTFGSGTRLTVV.

The V call is TRBV5-1, the J call TRBJ2-2; the match to TRBD2 covers 8 bases. This CDR3 is 15 amino acids long. V lost 5 bases and J lost 2; bases outside the gene matches: 5. Germline CDR1 is SGHRS and CDR2 is YFSETQ. In DNA, the CDR3 is TGCGCCAGCAGTGTCGGGGGGGTTAACACCGGGGAGCTGTTTTTT. It codes for CASSVGGVNTGELFF.

This chain joins TRBV9 and TRBJ1-2, with D possibly being TRBD1 (6 bases). The CDR3 sequence is 15 residues long. The germline V gene has CDR1 SGDLS and CDR2 YYNGEE. The V end was cut by 0 bases, the J end by 5 bases, with 14 bases between. CDR3 bases: TGTGCCAGCAGCGTAGATAACACAGGGTTTTATGGCTACACCTTC. This encodes CASSVDNTGFYGYTF.

This sequence joins TRBV15 and TRBJ2-3, with 9 nucleotides matching TRBD1. Trimming removed 6 bases from V and 0 bases from J; junction bases left unmatched: 13. The CDR3 has 18 residues. CDR1 is LNHNV, CDR2 YYDKDF, per germline (reference sequence). The CDR3 region has the DNA TGTGCCACCAGGGGACTGGACAGGGGCCTCTCTAGCACAGATACGCAGTATTTT. It encodes CATRGLDRGLSSTDTQYF.

The rearrangement uses TRBV27 and TRBJ2-6; 9 bases are a match to TRBD1. Germline V gene sequence: CDR1 MNHEY, CDR2 SMNVEV (reference sequence). This CDR3 has 18 amino acids. The J segment lost 2 bases and the V segment lost 3 bases, leaving 8 bases of the junction unmatched. CDR3 DNA sequence: TGTGCCAGCAGTTTCCGGGACAGGGCTTCAGCTGGGGCCAACGTCCTGACTTTC. This codes for CASSFRDRASAGANVLTF.

The chain employs TRBV6-6 and TRBJ2-2; 7 bases are a match to TRBD1. The CDR3 contains 15 residues. CDR1 is MNHNY and CDR2 is SVGAGI in the germline V gene (reference sequence). V was clipped by 5 bases and J by 3 bases; unmatched bases: 6. The CDR3 nucleotides are TGTGCCAGCAGTAGGAAGGGGGCCCACACCGGGGAGCTGTTTTTT. It is translated as CASSRKGAHTGELFF.

V gene TRBV5-1 combines with J gene TRBJ1-1; D remains unclear. Trimming left V 1 base short and J 1 base short, with 5 bases between. Germline loops: CDR1 SGHRS, CDR2 YFSETQ. The CDR3 has 13 amino acids. The CDR3 loop reads CASSLQENTEAFF. CDR3 coding DNA: TGCGCCAGCAGCTTGCAAGAGAACACTGAAGCTTTCTTT.

V is TRBV5-4 and J is TRBJ2-5; 12 nucleotides line up with TRBD2. This CDR3 spans 15 amino acids. J was trimmed by 5 bases and V by 4 bases; bases with no gene match: 6. CDR1 is SGHNT and CDR2 is YYREEE in the germline V gene (reference sequence). The CDR3 coding sequence is TGTGCCAGCAGCGTACCTAGCGGGGGGGCCGAGACCCAGTACTTC. The encoded protein is CASSVPSGGAETQYF.

The chain employs TRBV5-6 and TRBJ2-3; D is possibly TRBD2 (5 bases). Germline CDR1 and CDR2: SGHDT and YYEEEE. Trimming stripped 0 bases from V and 2 bases from J, with 10 bases between. The CDR3 is 15 amino acids. CDR3 region: CASSLGGRDTDTQYF. The CDR3 DNA sequence: TGTGCCAGCAGCTTGGGTGGACGGGACACAGATACGCAGTATTTT.

This CDR3 reads CASSPRLLAGEGEQYF. CDR3 DNA: TGTGCCAGCAGCCCTCGCTTACTAGCGGGGGAGGGCGAGCAGTACTTC. The J gene is TRBJ2-7, the V gene TRBV4-2, with TRBD2 matching over 11 bases. The trim removed 4 bases at V and 6 bases at J, leaving 11 bases unmatched. Germline loops: CDR1 LGHNA, CDR2 YNFKEQ. CDR3 length: 16 amino acids.

The gene calls are TRBV19 and TRBJ1-4; no reliable D call. The CDR3 contains 13 residues. V was clipped by 5 bases and J by 4 bases, with 8 bases between them. In germline, CDR1 is LNHDA, CDR2 SQIVND (reference sequence). CDR3 loop: CASSPNHNEKLFF. In DNA, the CDR3 is TGTGCCAGTAGTCCAAATCATAATGAAAAACTGTTTTTT. The whole variable domain, filled in from reference TRBV19 and TRBJ1-4, reads DGGITQSPKYLFRKEGQNVTLSCEQNLNHDAMYWYRQDPGQGLRLIYYSQIVNDFQKGDIAEGYSVSREKKESFPLTVTSAQKNPTAFYLCASSPNHNEKLFFGSGTQLSVL.